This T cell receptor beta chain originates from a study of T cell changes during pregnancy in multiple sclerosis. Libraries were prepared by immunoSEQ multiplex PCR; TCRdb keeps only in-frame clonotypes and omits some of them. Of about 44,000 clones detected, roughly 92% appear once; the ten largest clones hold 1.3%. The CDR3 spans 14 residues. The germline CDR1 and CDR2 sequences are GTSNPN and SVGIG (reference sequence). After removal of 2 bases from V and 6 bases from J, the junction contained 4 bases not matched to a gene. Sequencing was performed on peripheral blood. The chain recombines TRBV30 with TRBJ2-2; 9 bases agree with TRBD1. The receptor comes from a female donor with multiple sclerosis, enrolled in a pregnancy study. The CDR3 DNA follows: TGTGCCTGGAGTACAGGGGGCAAGTCCGGGGAGCTGTTTTTT. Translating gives CAWSTGGKSGELFF.